This is a list of T cell receptor beta chains from one sample in a study of blood T cell repertoires in COVID-19. TCRdb keeps only in-frame clones here, not all; method: immunoSEQ multiplex PCR. The sample lists roughly 260,000 clones; 65% to 90% were seen once. Sample: peripheral blood. The receptors were sampled from a woman in her 70s with acute or convalescent COVID-19. Both conserved end residues are trimmed from each CDR3.

length	V	J	CDR3
14	TRBV7-2	TRBJ2-1	ASSFAPGQGRHEQF
12	TRBV18	TRBJ2-2	ASSPPGQGVELF
11	TRBV10-2	TRBJ2-5	ASRASGGETQY
13	TRBV4-1	TRBJ1-2	ASSQVTGGGYGYT
14	TRBV7-2	TRBJ1-6	ASSLEPRRYNSPLH
12	TRBV6-6	TRBJ1-2	ASSPGASRYGYT
13	TRBV6-5	TRBJ1-6	ASTPGQGVGSPLH
13	TRBV10-1	TRBJ1-6	ASSGPDRPNSPLH
12	TRBV10-3	TRBJ2-1	ASTDRDSYNEQF
13	TRBV7-2	TRBJ2-4	ASSFKAGLGDIQY
11	TRBV29-1	TRBJ1-2	SVEWTGRSGYT
11	TRBV2	TRBJ2-1	ASSERGINEQF
18	TRBV23-1	TRBJ1-6	ASSQSKLRTGGVYNSPLH
14	TRBV28	TRBJ2-2	ASSFTGTGFTGELF
10	TRBV28	TRBJ1-1	ASSLWQGRAF
12	TRBV6-2/TRBV6-3	TRBJ1-4	ASSGTLGNEKLF
14	TRBV28	TRBJ2-4	ASSQNGLAGENIQY
13	TRBV3-1/TRBV3-2	TRBJ2-1	ASSSWTGSGNEQF
11	TRBV19	TRBJ1-2	ASSITGNYGYT